Presented here are 12 T cell receptor beta chains from one specimen sequenced in a study of glioma-infiltrating T cells after dendritic cell vaccination. The protocol was immunoSEQ multiplex PCR, while the TCRdb copy is restricted to in-frame clones and leaves out a portion. The sample lists tens of thousands of clones; roughly 85% were seen once. Time point indicated: after dendritic cell vaccination, including at tumor progression/relapse. Sequenced material: blood, taken after dendritic cell vaccination. All receptors derive from a human donor with glioblastoma.

The V gene is TRBV21-1, the J gene TRBJ1-1; the D segment call TRBD1 is taken from the table without a DNA check. TRBV21-1 is tagged as a pseudogene. CDR3 length equals 15 residues. The CDR3 region has the DNA TGTGCCAGCAGCCTCAGGGGGAGCGGGAACACTGAAGCTTTCTTT. Protein sequence: CASSLRGSGNTEAFF.

In DNA form, the CDR3 reads TGTGCCAGCAGCTTAAGGGGGTCAGGGACTAATGAAAAACTGTTTTTT. Its translation: CASSLRGSGTNEKLFF. The rearrangement links TRBV7-2 to TRBJ1-4, with D perhaps matching TRBD1 (6 bases). V shed 2 bases and J shed 2 bases, with 12 bases lying between them. The CDR3 totals 16 residues. The germline V gene encodes CDR1 SGHTA and CDR2 FQGNSA.

The sample holds a few counts of this clone. This sequence joins TRBV7-8 and TRBJ2-1, with 11 nucleotides matching TRBD2. This CDR3 is 20 amino acids long. Germline V gene data show CDR1 as SGHVS and CDR2 as FQNEAQ. J gave up 4 bases and V 7 bases, and 21 bases lay outside the gene matches. CDR3 sequence (DNA): TGTGCCAGCACTCCCGGGGCCCAGGCTAGCGGGAGGAAGGGTTACAATGAGCAGTTCTTC. Translation gives CASTPGAQASGRKGYNEQFF. Full variable domain (missing parts from reference TRBV7-8 and TRBJ2-1): GAGVSQSPRYKVAKRGQDVALRCDPISGHVSLFWYQQALGQGPEFLTYFQNEAQLDKSGLPSDRFFAERPEGSVSTLKIQRTQQEDSAVYLCASTPGAQASGRKGYNEQFFGPGTRLTVL.

This chain links TRBV27 with TRBJ2-1; 7 bases are a match to TRBD1. Germline values: CDR1 MNHEY, CDR2 SMNVEV (reference sequence). CDR3 length equals 15 residues. Trimming cost V 4 bases and J 5 bases; bases outside gene matches: 8. This CDR3 reads CASSSAPTGNNEQFF. The CDR3 DNA follows: TGTGCCAGCAGTTCCGCCCCGACAGGGAACAATGAGCAGTTCTTC.

This chain joins TRBV6-5 and TRBJ1-1, with D possibly being TRBD1 (6 bases). CDR1 is MNHEY and CDR2 is SVGAGI in the germline V gene. V was trimmed by 8 bases and J by 8 bases, leaving 18 bases between them. CDR3 length: 13 amino acids. Here the CDR3 DNA reads TGTGCCAGCCAACTCGGGACACCGGTGGAAGCTTTCTTT. Its translation is CASQLGTPVEAFF.

This clone turned up a few times. The genes are TRBV7-5 and TRBJ2-3; the table's D call TRBD2 went unverified against the DNA. TRBV7-5 is a known pseudogene. This CDR3 has 16 amino acids. This chain's CDR3 is CVRSSHSGRTRDTQYF. CDR3 DNA: TGTGTCAGAAGCTCTCATAGCGGGAGGACTCGAGATACGCAGTATTTT.

The V call is TRBV11-2, the J call TRBJ2-7; 11 nucleotides match TRBD1. Germline V lookup: CDR1 SGHAT, CDR2 FQNNGV. J was trimmed by 3 bases and V by 3 bases; bases with no gene match: 10. CDR3 size: 17 residues. The CDR3 nucleotides are TGTGCCAGCAGCTTGGCTCTTGGACAGGGGGCAAACTACGAGCAGTACTTC. This codes for CASSLALGQGANYEQYF. Variable domain in full (rest from reference TRBV11-2 and TRBJ2-7): EAGVAQSPRYKIIEKRQSVAFWCNPISGHATLYWYQQILGQGPKLLIQFQNNGVVDDSQLPKDRFSAERLKGVDSTLKIQPAKLEDSAVYLCASSLALGQGANYEQYFGPGTRLTVT.

This clone was picked up one time. This sample includes further DNA sequences coding for the same CDR3. This rearrangement joins TRBV6-1 to TRBJ1-2, with a weak D call TRBD1 (6 bases). The CDR3 is 13 amino acids. Germline CDR1 MNHNS, CDR2 SASEGT. V lost 4 bases to trimming and J lost 8 bases, with 14 bases between them. The CDR3 bases are TGTGCCAGCAGTGTCGCGGGGGCACGAGGCTACACCTTC. The encoded protein is CASSVAGARGYTF.

In its sample, this clone was seen a few times. The chain has TRBV4-3 and TRBJ2-3, with D possibly matching TRBD1 (5 bases). CDR3 length: 18 amino acids. Trimming removed 0 bases at V and 4 bases at J, with 20 bases between. Germline V lookup: CDR1 LGHNA, CDR2 YSLEER. The CDR3 sequence is CASSQEVGPTAPADTQYF. CDR3 coding DNA: TGCGCCAGCAGCCAAGAAGTCGGTCCGACAGCTCCAGCAGATACGCAGTATTTT.

This chain links TRBV14 with TRBJ2-7; 14 bases agree with TRBD2. Germline trimming cut 6 bases from V and 4 bases from J; bases unmatched to any gene: 5. Germline CDR1 SGHDN, CDR2 FVKESK. This CDR3 spans 15 amino acids. CDR3 loop: CASSGTSGGVYEQYF. The CDR3 bases are TGTGCCAGCAGTGGGACTAGCGGGGGAGTATACGAGCAGTACTTC.

The chain joins TRBV7-3 to TRBJ1-5, with TRBD1 as a possible D gene (6 bases). This CDR3 contains 13 residues. Germline values: CDR1 SGHTA, CDR2 FQGTGA. V was trimmed by 7 bases and J by 7 bases, leaving 14 bases between them. The CDR3: CASIPTGRQPQHF. The CDR3 DNA reads as TGTGCCAGCATCCCCACAGGGCGACAGCCCCAGCATTTT.

The V call is TRBV25-1, the J call TRBJ1-2, with 7 nucleotides matching TRBD1. The CDR3 length is 13 residues. V shed 2 bases and J 6 bases; nucleotides not matched to a gene: 3. Germline V gives CDR1 MGHDK, CDR2 SYGVNS. The CDR3 nucleotides read TGTGCCAGCAGTGAAGGGACAGCTAATGGCTACACCTTC. Protein product: CASSEGTANGYTF.